This TCR beta chain is from a study of T-cell reconstitution after alpha-beta-depleted transplantation in children. Study-level results: One year post-transplant, T-cell counts and diversity were largely derived from T cells produced anew.

Trimming left V 4 bases short and J 8 bases short, with 8 bases between. Germline lookup yields CDR1 LGHNA and CDR2 YNFKEQ. The CDR3 sequence is 12 residues long. A word on this clonotype: No antigen is known for it.

It was with unique molecular identifiers that the TCRbeta library was prepared. MiXCR, run by TCRdb on the PCR reads, gives a single entry per CDR3 protein. The table lists some 310,000 distinct CDR3 sequences, approximately 20% of them singletons. The TCR originated in a male patient between 5 and 17 years old who had a stem cell transplant for acute lymphoblastic leukemia, so the T cells may come from the graft donor. The J gene is TRBJ1-4, the V gene TRBV4-2; no reliable D call. Sequencing was performed on PBMCs, mostly from graft donor cells, taken 180 days after TCRalphabeta/CD19-depleted stem cell transplant. CDR3 region: CASSRESEKLFF. The CDR3 DNA reads TGTGCCAGCAGCCGGGAATCAGAAAAACTGTTTTTT.